What follows are 11 T cell receptor beta chains derived from one specimen sequenced in a study of blood T cell repertoires in COVID-19. Clones were sequenced by immunoSEQ multiplex PCR, and TCRdb holds only the in-frame ones, with some missing. The sample contains a few hundred thousand clones, less than 85% of which appear only once. The sample comprised peripheral blood. The origin of the receptors is a woman aged 18-30 years with acute or convalescent COVID-19.

The chain couples TRBV11-2 to TRBJ1-2, with TRBD1 identical over 7 bases. CDR1 SGHAT and CDR2 FQNNGV come from the germline V gene. Trimming at V came to 5 bases and at J to 4 bases, leaving 7 bases not matched to a gene. The CDR3 is 14 amino acids. The CDR3 spells CASSRRQGPYGYTF. CDR3 in DNA: TGTGCCAGCAGCCGTAGACAGGGACCCTATGGCTACACCTTC.

J is TRBJ2-7 and V is TRBV5-1; 7 nucleotides agree with TRBD2. The CDR3 length is 13 residues. With V trimmed by 7 bases and J by 4 bases, 8 bases remained unmatched. The germline V gene has CDR1 SGHRS and CDR2 YFSETQ. The CDR3 loop is CASANGEGYEQYF. The CDR3 DNA follows: TGCGCCAGCGCGAATGGGGAGGGTTACGAGCAGTACTTC.

V usage is TRBV28 and J usage is TRBJ1-5; 7 nucleotides match TRBD1. This CDR3 region has 15 residues. The germline V gene encodes CDR1 MDHEN and CDR2 SYDVKM. Trimming cost V 6 bases and J 0 bases; bases outside gene matches: 5. This CDR3 reads CASSPTGTSNQPQHF. Here the CDR3 DNA reads TGTGCCAGCAGCCCGACAGGGACTAGCAATCAGCCCCAGCATTTT.

The genes are TRBV5-4 and TRBJ1-6; D is undetermined. Looked up from germline, CDR1 is SGHNT and CDR2 is YYREEE (reference sequence). Trimming stripped 4 bases from V and 9 bases from J, with 32 bases between. CDR3 length: 20 amino acids. The CDR3 sequence is CASSANLLQRGITFGSPLHF. The CDR3 region has the DNA TGTGCCAGCAGCGCTAATCTACTCCAACGGGGAATTACTTTTGGTTCACCCCTCCACTTT.

This chain uses TRBV6-5 with TRBJ2-7; 8 bases are shared with TRBD1. Germline V CDR1 and CDR2: MNHEY, SVGAGI. The CDR3 runs 15 residues. The J segment lost 7 bases and the V segment lost 0 bases, leaving 8 bases of the junction unmatched. The CDR3 sequence is CASSYSGTGSGEQYF. CDR3 DNA sequence: TGTGCCAGCAGTTACTCGGGGACAGGCTCGGGGGAGCAGTACTTC.

This chain uses TRBV24-1 with TRBJ2-3, with a tentative D call TRBD1 (6 bases). V gave up 5 bases and J gave up 0 bases, with 17 bases separating them. In germline, CDR1 is KGHDR, CDR2 SFDVKD. The CDR3 is made up of 17 amino acids. The CDR3 loop reads CATSVGHHGLSTDTQYF. The CDR3 DNA follows: TGTGCCACCAGTGTGGGACATCATGGCCTCAGCACAGATACGCAGTATTTT.

This chain links TRBV25-1 with TRBJ1-5; maybe TRBD1 (5 bases). There are 15 residues in the CDR3. Between the trimmed V and J ends, which lost 6 bases and 3 bases, there was a span of 15 bases. Per germline, CDR1 MGHDK and CDR2 SYGVNS. The CDR3 coding sequence is TGTGCCAGCAGCCCCGCCGGGGGTGACAATCAGCCCCAGCATTTT. Translating gives CASSPAGGDNQPQHF.

This clone was seen more than once but under ten times. The V and J genes are TRBV18 and TRBJ1-1; no firm D call. There are 15 residues in the CDR3. Germline V gene data show CDR1 as KGHSH and CDR2 as LQKENI. The V and J ends lost 2 bases and 0 bases respectively, with 10 bases between them. CDR3 loop: CASSPITDMNTEAFF. CDR3 DNA sequence: TGTGCCAGCTCACCAATAACTGACATGAACACTGAAGCTTTCTTT. Based on the CDR3 plus reference TRBV18 and TRBJ1-1, the full variable domain is NAGVMQNPRHLVRRRGQEARLRCSPMKGHSHVYWYRQLPEEGLKFMVYLQKENIIDESGMPKERFSAEFPKEGPSILRIQQVVRGDSAAYFCASSPITDMNTEAFFGQGTRLTVV.

The V gene is TRBV28, the J gene TRBJ2-1; TRBD2 agrees at 9 bases. Germline values: CDR1 MDHEN, CDR2 SYDVKM. The CDR3 covers 15 residues. The J segment lost 8 bases and the V segment lost 4 bases, leaving 9 bases of the junction unmatched. CDR3 bases: TGTGCCAGCAGTTCCGGAGCTAGCGGGACGGATGAGCAGTTCTTC. It yields the protein CASSSGASGTDEQFF.

V gene TRBV10-2 combines with J gene TRBJ1-4; TRBD1 is a possible D gene (5 bases). This CDR3 has 14 residues. V was pared by 8 bases and J by 5 bases, with 15 bases between. CDR1 and CDR2 from the germline V gene are WSHSY and SAAADI. In nucleotides, the CDR3 is TGCGCCAGCGGTGGGGGATCGGGGAATGAAAAACTGTTTTTT. Its translation: CASGGGSGNEKLFF.

The V call is TRBV4-2, the J call TRBJ2-3; the match to TRBD2 covers 10 bases. The CDR3 is made up of 16 amino acids. The V gene's germline CDR1 is LGHNA and CDR2 YNFKEQ. V shed 2 bases, J shed 4 bases, and the junction held 6 bases outside the gene matches. Here the CDR3 DNA reads TGTGCCAGCAGCCAACCTAGCGGGAGTAGAGCAGATACGCAGTATTTT. It encodes CASSQPSGSRADTQYF.